This T cell receptor (beta chain) emerged from a study of identifying expanded T cells in peripheral blood. Profiled with immunoSEQ multiplex PCR; TCRdb holds only in-frame clones, not every one. Of 120,000 or so clones in the sample, more than 75% are singletons; the top ten hold more than 2.5%. This sequence originates from a person aged 18 to 75 in good health. The specimen sequenced was blood.

The DNA for the CDR3 is TGTGCCAGCAGCTTTCCGACAGGGGGGAAGGTAACGTGGCTTGAAAAACTGTTTTTT. As protein: CASSFPTGGKVTWLEKLFF. This sequence joins TRBV9 and TRBJ1-4, with 9 bases fitting TRBD1. This CDR3 spans 19 amino acids. J gave up 7 bases and V 4 bases, and 20 bases lay outside the gene matches. CDR1 and CDR2 from the germline V gene are SGDLS and YYNGEE.